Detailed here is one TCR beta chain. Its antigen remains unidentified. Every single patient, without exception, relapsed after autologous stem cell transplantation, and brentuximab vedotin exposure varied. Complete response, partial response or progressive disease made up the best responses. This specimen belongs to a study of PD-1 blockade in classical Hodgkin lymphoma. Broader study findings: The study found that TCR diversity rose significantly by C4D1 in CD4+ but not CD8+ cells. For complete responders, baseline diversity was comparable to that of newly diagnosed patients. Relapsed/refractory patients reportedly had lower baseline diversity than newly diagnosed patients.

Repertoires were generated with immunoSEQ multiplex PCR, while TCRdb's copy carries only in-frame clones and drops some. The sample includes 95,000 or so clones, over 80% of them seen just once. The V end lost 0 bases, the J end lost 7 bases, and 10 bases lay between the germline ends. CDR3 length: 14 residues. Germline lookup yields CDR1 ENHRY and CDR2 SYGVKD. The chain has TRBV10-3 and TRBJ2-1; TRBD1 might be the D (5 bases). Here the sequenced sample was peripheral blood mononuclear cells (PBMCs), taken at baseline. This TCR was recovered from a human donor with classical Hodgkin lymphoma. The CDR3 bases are TGTGCCATCAGTGAGTCAGGGGCTCGGAATGAGCAGTTCTTC. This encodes CAISESGARNEQFF.